What follows is one TCR beta chain and its context. The target antigen is unknown. The study, taken as a whole, reports: Tumor Treg TCRs overlapped most with tumor naive CD4+ cells. Tumor memory CD4+ T cell TCR gene usage was found to cluster with blood and lymph node memory CD4+ cells and with lymph node naive CD4+ cells. The larger cohort examined one V-J beta rearrangement, not whole repertoires.

Germline values: CDR1 LGHNA, CDR2 YNFKEQ. CDR3 length equals 15 residues. V dropped 4 bases and J dropped 8 bases, with 20 bases sitting between them. Tregs were sorted as CD4+CD25+CD127-/low cells. After constant-region reverse-primer amplification, full-length variable regions underwent semi-nested PCR with Nested Universal Primer A. TCRdb used MiXCR to reprocess the 5' RACE reads, holding one entry per CDR3 protein. The sample shows 50,000 to 65,000 distinct CDR3 sequences, around 21% of them seen only once. The chain is built from TRBV4-2 and TRBJ1-2; D uncertain. The clonotype was recovered from a female donor with breast cancer. Material for sequencing was tumor-infiltrating Tregs sorted from the breast tumor. The CDR3 DNA reads TGTGCCAGCAGCCGCGTTGAAAGGGTGGGGATCGGCTACACCTTC. Its translation is CASSRVERVGIGYTF.